This note documents a single T cell receptor beta chain sequence. The record originates from a study of shared clonotypes between healthy human individuals. This CDR3 is built from 15 residues. Trimming stripped 0 bases from V and 0 bases from J, with 9 bases between. Germline V gives CDR1 SGHRS, CDR2 YFSETQ. Data came from immunoSEQ multiplex PCR; TCRdb stores just in-frame clones and leaves some out. The profile shows about 650,000 clones, over 95% of them singletons. Terminally differentiated effector memory CD45RA+ cells were excluded by CCR7 positive selection of CD45RO-negative cells. The rearrangement uses TRBV5-1 and TRBJ1-1; D gene ambiguous. The clonotype originates from a woman in her thirties in good health. Sequencing was done on a sample of naive CD8+ T cells sorted from blood. The chain's CDR3 is CASSLEQPLNTEAFF. CDR3 in DNA: TGCGCCAGCAGCTTGGAACAGCCACTGAACACTGAAGCTTTCTTT.